The 19 T cell receptor beta chains below were found in one sample sequenced in a study of neurological immune-mediated disorders. The time point here: longitudinal time-point 3. TCRdb ran MiXCR on the 5' RACE reads and lists one entry per CDR3 protein. The table lists 95,000 to 110,000 distinct CDR3 sequences, 10% to 12% of them singletons. Sequencing was done on a sample of PBMCs. The receptors originated from a female donor with HTLV-1-associated myelopathy (HAM/TSP).

The chain recombines TRBV20-1 with TRBJ2-3, with D maybe TRBD1 (6 bases). The germline V and J ends were trimmed by 3 bases and 2 bases, with 15 bases remaining between them. CDR1 and CDR2 from the germline V gene are DFQATT and SNEGSKA (reference sequence). The CDR3 covers 15 residues. CDR3 region: CSASLQGHTTDTQYF. CDR3 bases: TGCAGTGCTAGCCTACAGGGTCACACCACAGATACGCAGTATTTT.

This clonotype was seen at least ten times. This chain joins TRBV11-2 and TRBJ2-3; unclear D gene. Germline V CDR1 and CDR2: SGHAT, FQNNGV. V was cut by 4 bases and J by 2 bases, with 28 bases left in between. This CDR3 is 20 amino acids long. The CDR3 loop is CASSSPPRLAIGGPTDTQYF. For the CDR3, the DNA is TGTGCCAGCAGCTCCCCACCCAGACTGGCCATCGGTGGCCCCACAGATACGCAGTATTTT.

This clonotype was recorded at least ten times. J is TRBJ2-1 and V is TRBV12-3 or TRBV12-4; no reliable D call. The CDR3 has 14 residues. Trimming removed 7 bases from V and 0 bases from J, with 10 bases in between. The CDR3 DNA reads as TGTGCCAGCAAAGGTCCGAGCTCCTACAATGAGCAGTTCTTC. This encodes CASKGPSSYNEQFF.

This clonotype was seen at least ten times. V usage is TRBV5-1 and J usage is TRBJ2-7, with D perhaps matching TRBD2 (5 bases). Germline values: CDR1 SGHRS, CDR2 YFSETQ. The CDR3 covers 12 residues. The V end lost 4 bases, the J end lost 10 bases, and 15 bases lay between the germline ends. The CDR3 coding sequence is TGCGCCAGCAGCCTGGAGGCGCGGATTCAGTACTTC. It yields the protein CASSLEARIQYF.

In its sample, this clonotype was seen many times. V usage is TRBV4-1 and J usage is TRBJ2-7; perhaps TRBD1 as D (6 bases). CDR3 size: 15 residues. CDR1 is MGHRA, CDR2 YSYEKL, per germline. The ends were cut back, 1 base at V and 3 bases at J, with 13 bases in the middle. In nucleotides, the CDR3 is TGCGCCAGCAGCCAAGTACCAGGGGTGTTCTACGAGCAGTACTTC. Protein sequence: CASSQVPGVFYEQYF.

The table lists this clonotype with many counts. This sequence joins TRBV20-1 and TRBJ2-3; 10 bases map to TRBD2. J was trimmed by 4 bases and V by 2 bases; bases with no gene match: 6. This CDR3 has 15 amino acids. Germline CDR1 and CDR2: DFQATT and SNEGSKA (reference sequence). CDR3 coding DNA: TGCAGTGCTAGAAACCTAGCGGGGGCTCCAGATACGCAGTATTTT. It is translated as CSARNLAGAPDTQYF.

This clonotype was recorded many times. The chain employs TRBV5-1 and TRBJ2-1; 7 nucleotides agree with TRBD2. Germline assignment: CDR1 SGHRS and CDR2 YFSETQ. V shed 2 bases and J 6 bases; nucleotides not matched to a gene: 8. This CDR3 spans 15 amino acids. As DNA, the CDR3 is TGCGCCAGCAGCTTAGGCGGGGGTACTGCCAATGAGCAGTTCTTC. This translates into CASSLGGGTANEQFF.

In this sample, this clonotype turned up many times. The chain joins TRBV7-2 to TRBJ2-7; 7 bases are shared with TRBD2. The V gene's germline CDR1 is SGHTA and CDR2 FQGNSA. Trimming at V came to 1 base and at J to 2 bases, leaving 5 bases not matched to a gene. The CDR3 sequence is 15 residues long. In DNA, the CDR3 is TGTGCCAGCAGCTTAGAAGGCGGGAGTCCCTACGAGCAGTACTTC. It specifies CASSLEGGSPYEQYF.

This clonotype showed up many times. This rearrangement joins TRBV7-9 to TRBJ2-2, with D hard to call. CDR3 length: 16 amino acids. V lost 5 bases to trimming and J lost 1 base, with 14 bases between them. Germline V gives CDR1 SEHNR, CDR2 FQNEAQ (reference sequence). The CDR3 DNA is TGTGCCAGCAGCGCGGAGACAAACCTGAACACCGGGGAGCTGTTTTTT. Protein: CASSAETNLNTGELFF.

This clonotype was counted at least ten times. The chain carries TRBV5-1 and TRBJ2-1; D not certain. CDR1 SGHRS and CDR2 YFSETQ come from the germline V gene. Trimming removed 0 bases at V and 6 bases at J, with 7 bases between. The CDR3 is 13 residues long. CDR3 DNA: TGCGCCAGCAGCTTGGGCTACGTCAATGAGCAGTTCTTC. Its translation: CASSLGYVNEQFF.

This clonotype appeared a few times. The rearrangement uses TRBV6-1 and TRBJ1-6, with TRBD1 matching over 9 bases. The CDR3 spans 14 residues. The V gene end was trimmed by 2 bases and the J gene end by 10 bases; junction bases not matched to a gene: 3. Looked up from germline, CDR1 is MNHNS and CDR2 is SASEGT. This chain's CDR3 is CASSENRGQSPLHF. Here the CDR3 DNA reads TGTGCCAGCAGTGAAAACAGGGGGCAATCACCCCTCCACTTT.

In this sample, this clonotype turned up many times. V usage is TRBV21-1 and J usage is TRBJ1-6; the listed D gene, TRBD1, was not tested against the DNA. TRBV21-1 is given as a pseudogene. The CDR3 has 17 amino acids. The CDR3 DNA sequence: TGTGCCAGCAAACAATACTACCCACAGGGACTTAATTCACCCCTCCACTTT. This codes for CASKQYYPQGLNSPLHF.

There are many counts of this clonotype. This chain links TRBV3-1 with TRBJ2-7, with D unclear. This CDR3 spans 12 amino acids. V lost 4 bases to trimming and J lost 5 bases, with 9 bases between them. Germline loops: CDR1 LGHDT, CDR2 YNNKEL (reference sequence). The chain's CDR3 is CASSRHNDEQYF. As DNA, the CDR3 is TGTGCCAGCAGCCGCCACAACGACGAGCAGTACTTC.

This clonotype was observed at least ten times. The chain joins TRBV9 to TRBJ2-5; D may be TRBD1 or TRBD2 (6 bases each). This CDR3 spans 14 amino acids. V was trimmed by 0 bases and J by 5 bases, leaving 11 bases between them. Germline V gene sequence: CDR1 SGDLS, CDR2 YYNGEE. The CDR3 DNA follows: TGTGCCAGCAGCGTAGCTCGGGGGCGGGAGACCCAGTACTTC. Protein product: CASSVARGRETQYF. The whole variable domain, remainder taken from reference TRBV9 and TRBJ2-5, is DSGVTQTPKHLITATGQRVTLRCSPRSGDLSVYWYQQSLDQGLQFLIQYYNGEERAKGNILERFSAQQFPDLHSELNLSSLELGDSALYFCASSVARGRETQYFGPGTRLLVL.

The V gene is TRBV10-3, the J gene TRBJ2-5; TRBD1 agrees at 9 bases. Germline V gene lookup returns CDR1 ENHRY and CDR2 SYGVKD. V was clipped by 5 bases and J by 4 bases; unmatched bases: 2. The CDR3 length is 13 residues. Written as DNA, the CDR3 is TGTGCCATCAGTCTACAGGGGGCAGAGACCCAGTACTTC. It translates to CAISLQGAETQYF.

In its sample, this clonotype was seen many times. V gene TRBV6-5 combines with J gene TRBJ2-7, with D uncertain. The V gene's germline CDR1 is MNHEY and CDR2 SVGAGI. V lost 2 bases to trimming and J lost 3 bases, with 14 bases between them. CDR3 length equals 15 residues. In DNA, the CDR3 is TGTGCCAGCAGTTACCCCTTGGCCGGACGCTACGAGCAGTACTTC. Encoded protein: CASSYPLAGRYEQYF.

This clonotype showed up many times. The chain carries TRBV10-3 and TRBJ2-3, with 9 bases fitting TRBD2. Germline lookup yields CDR1 ENHRY and CDR2 SYGVKD. The CDR3 totals 16 residues. The ends lost 8 bases at V and 2 bases at J; junction bases unmatched: 11. Here the CDR3 reads CAISEGSGGITDTQYF. The DNA for the CDR3 is TGTGCCATCTCCGAGGGTAGCGGGGGAATCACAGATACGCAGTATTTT.

The rearrangement uses TRBV7-6 and TRBJ2-1, with D hard to call. Germline values: CDR1 SGHVS, CDR2 FNYEAQ. Trimming cost V 8 bases and J 0 bases, with 5 bases left between them. CDR3 length: 12 residues. This chain's CDR3 is CASGYSYNEQFF. DNA for the CDR3: TGTGCCAGCGGGTACTCCTACAATGAGCAGTTCTTC.

This clonotype was observed at least ten times. The V call is TRBV15, the J call TRBJ2-3, with TRBD1 matching 10 bases. CDR1 and CDR2 from the germline V gene are LNHNV and YYDKDF (reference sequence). J lost 4 bases, V lost 0 bases, and 4 bases had no gene match. CDR3 size: 16 residues. CDR3 sequence (DNA): TGTGCCACCAGCAGAGATTGGGGACAGGGGTCAGATACGCAGTATTTT. Amino acids: CATSRDWGQGSDTQYF.